These 5 T cell receptor beta chains were sequenced from one sample in a study of CD8 T cells in Susac syndrome. The RNA input was about 0.5 to 1 ug, and it was reverse transcribed with random hexamers. TCRdb passed the immunoSEQ multiplex PCR reads through MiXCR, listing each CDR3 protein once. The table has 100,000 to 150,000 distinct CDR3 sequences, 85% to 95% seen once. Specimen: CD8+ T cells from PBMCs. These receptors were taken from a human donor with multiple sclerosis.

This chain joins TRBV27 and TRBJ1-5; D possibly corresponds to TRBD1 (5 bases). CDR1 is MNHEY, CDR2 SMNVEV, per germline (reference sequence). The CDR3 spans 12 residues. V lost 8 bases, J lost 5 bases, and 10 bases lay in between. CDR3 bases: TGTGCCAGCGGCGTGGGGCATCAGCCCCAGCATTTT. This translates into CASGVGHQPQHF.

The chain carries TRBV5-4 and TRBJ1-1; D may be TRBD1 (5 bases). The CDR3 totals 14 residues. The germline V gene has CDR1 SGHNT and CDR2 YYREEE (reference sequence). V lost 0 bases and J lost 5, with 11 bases in between. CDR3 nucleotide sequence: TGTGCCAGCAGCTTGGGATCGGGGCGAACTGAAGCTTTCTTT. Protein product: CASSLGSGRTEAFF.

This CDR3 reads CATSEGSEQFF. In DNA, the CDR3 is TGTGCCACCAGTGAGGGCAGTGAGCAGTTCTTC. V and J are TRBV24-1 and TRBJ2-1; no firm D call. From germline, CDR1 is KGHDR and CDR2 SFDVKD. The CDR3 contains 11 residues. Trimming shortened V by 4 bases and J by 9 bases, and 6 bases separated the two germline ends.

The chain carries TRBV28 and TRBJ2-7, with D hard to call. Trimming removed 6 bases from V and 5 bases from J, with 20 bases in between. The CDR3 runs 15 residues. CDR1 and CDR2 from the germline V gene are MDHEN and SYDVKM. The CDR3 protein is CASSSDPGFPHEQYF. In DNA, the CDR3 is TGTGCCAGCAGCTCCGACCCGGGTTTCCCCCACGAGCAGTACTTC. The variable domain in full, with the rest retrieved from reference TRBV28 and TRBJ2-7, is DVKVTQSSRYLVKRTGEKVFLECVQDMDHENMFWYRQDPGLGLRLIYFSYDVKMKEKGDIPEGYSVSREKKERFSLILESASTNQTSMYLCASSSDPGFPHEQYFGPGTRLTVT.

The rearrangement uses TRBV7-6 and TRBJ1-5; D call uncertain. V gave up 5 bases and J gave up 1 base, with 18 bases separating them. Germline CDR1 reads SGHVS; CDR2 reads FNYEAQ. CDR3 size: 17 residues. The CDR3 sequence: CASSKGGHQGSNQPQHF. In DNA form, the CDR3 reads TGTGCCAGCAGCAAGGGAGGGCACCAAGGGAGCAATCAGCCCCAGCATTTT.